The present entry profiles one T cell receptor beta chain with its context. The antigen remains unidentified. The data stem from a study of Graves' ophthalmopathy and Graves' hyperthyroidism. Regarding the study as a whole: In separating ophthalmopathy from stable hyperthyroidism, a 13-signature model achieved nearly 90% sensitivity and around 80% specificity. The authors also found most expanded thyroid clonotypes above 0.001 frequency in blood.

Every ophthalmopathy donor presented moderate-to-severe activity, CAS ≥3, NOSPECS ≥4 and duration under 3 months. Certain patients, namely those with other autoimmune diseases, uncontrolled infections, pregnancy or lactation, were excluded. RNA transcripts were the source from which TCR beta CDR3 regions were amplified. The first round was an RT-PCR with HTBI primers, and the second round was a multiplex PCR. TCRdb passed the multiplex PCR reads through MiXCR, listing each CDR3 protein once. The sample consists of 600,000 to 950,000 distinct CDR3 sequences, 40% of them appearing once. J was trimmed by 6 bases and V by 11 bases; bases with no gene match: 10. The length of the CDR3 is 12 residues. Germline loops: CDR1 SGHTA, CDR2 FQGTGA.

The chain couples TRBV7-3 to TRBJ2-7; 7 bases agree with TRBD1. This sequence originates from an adult man with Graves' ophthalmopathy. Input material: peripheral blood. CDR3 in DNA: TGTGCCTGGAGTGGGACAGTCTGCGAGCAGTACTTC. This encodes CAWSGTVCEQYF. The full variable domain, its missing parts supplied by reference TRBV7-3 and TRBJ2-7, is GAGVSQTPSNKVTEKGKYVELRCDPISGHTALYWYRQSLGQGPEFLIYFQGTGAADDSGLPNDRFFAVRPEGSVSTLKIQRTERGDSAVYLCAWSGTVCEQYFGPGTRLTVT.